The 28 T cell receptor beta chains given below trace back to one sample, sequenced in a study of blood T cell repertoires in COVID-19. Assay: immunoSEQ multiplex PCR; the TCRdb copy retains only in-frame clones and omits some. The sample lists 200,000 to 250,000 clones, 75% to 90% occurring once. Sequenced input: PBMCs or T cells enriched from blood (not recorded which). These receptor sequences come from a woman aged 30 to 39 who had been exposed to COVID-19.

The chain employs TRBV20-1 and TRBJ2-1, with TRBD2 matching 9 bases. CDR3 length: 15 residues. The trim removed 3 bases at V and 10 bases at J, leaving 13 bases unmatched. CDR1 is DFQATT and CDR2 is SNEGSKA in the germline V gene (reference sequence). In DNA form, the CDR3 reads TGCAGTGCTAGTCTTCTAGCGGGAAGCCGGAAGGAGCAGTTCTTC. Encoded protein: CSASLLAGSRKEQFF.

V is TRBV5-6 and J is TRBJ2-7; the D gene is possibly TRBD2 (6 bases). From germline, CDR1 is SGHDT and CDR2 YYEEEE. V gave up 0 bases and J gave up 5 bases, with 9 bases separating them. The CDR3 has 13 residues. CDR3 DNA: TGTGCCAGCAGCTTGGGCTCTAGCGACGAGCAGTACTTC. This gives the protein CASSLGSSDEQYF.

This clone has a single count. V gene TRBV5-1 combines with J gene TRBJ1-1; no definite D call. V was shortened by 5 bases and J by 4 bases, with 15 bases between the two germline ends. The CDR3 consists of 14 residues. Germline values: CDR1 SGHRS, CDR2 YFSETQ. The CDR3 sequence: CASRSEEGSTEAFF. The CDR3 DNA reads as TGCGCCAGCAGATCCGAGGAAGGGAGCACTGAAGCTTTCTTT.

The CDR3 sequence is CASSLGAAAFF. Written as DNA, the CDR3 is TGTGCCAGCAGTTTGGGGGCGGCAGCTTTCTTT. This chain joins TRBV28 and TRBJ1-1; D is perhaps TRBD1 (6 bases). The length of the CDR3 is 11 residues. Trimming took off 3 bases at V and 10 bases at J, with 9 bases between the two ends. Per germline, CDR1 MDHEN and CDR2 SYDVKM.

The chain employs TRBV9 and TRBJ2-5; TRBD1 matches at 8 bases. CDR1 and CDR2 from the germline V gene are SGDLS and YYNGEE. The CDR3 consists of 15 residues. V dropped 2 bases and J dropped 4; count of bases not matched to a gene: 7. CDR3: CASSVASDRVETQYF. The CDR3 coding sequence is TGTGCCAGCAGCGTCGCCTCGGACAGGGTAGAGACCCAGTACTTC.

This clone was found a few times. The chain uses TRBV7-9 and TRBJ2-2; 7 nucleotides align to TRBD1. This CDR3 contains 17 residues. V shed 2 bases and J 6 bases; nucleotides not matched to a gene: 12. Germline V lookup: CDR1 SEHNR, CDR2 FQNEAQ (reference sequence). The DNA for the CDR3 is TGTGCCAGCAGCTTAAGTATGTTAACAGGGGACGCCGGGGAGCTGTTTTTT. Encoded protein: CASSLSMLTGDAGELFF.

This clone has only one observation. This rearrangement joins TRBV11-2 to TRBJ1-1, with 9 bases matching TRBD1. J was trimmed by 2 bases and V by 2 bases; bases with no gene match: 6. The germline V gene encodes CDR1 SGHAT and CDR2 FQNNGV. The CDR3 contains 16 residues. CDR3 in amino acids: CASSLTGTGLNTEAFF. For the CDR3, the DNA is TGTGCCAGCAGCTTAACCGGGACAGGGTTAAACACTGAAGCTTTCTTT.

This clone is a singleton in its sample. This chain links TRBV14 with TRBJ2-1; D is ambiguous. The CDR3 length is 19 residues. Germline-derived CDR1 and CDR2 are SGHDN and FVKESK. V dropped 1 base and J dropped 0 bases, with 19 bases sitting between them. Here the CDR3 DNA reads TGTGCCAGCAGCCAAGGGCCCCTTCGCGGCGGCCCCTCCTACAATGAGCAGTTCTTC. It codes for CASSQGPLRGGPSYNEQFF.

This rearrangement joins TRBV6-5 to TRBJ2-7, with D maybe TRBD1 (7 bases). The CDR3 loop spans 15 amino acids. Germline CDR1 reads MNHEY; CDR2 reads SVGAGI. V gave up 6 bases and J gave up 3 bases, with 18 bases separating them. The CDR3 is CASRRGGTDGYEQYF. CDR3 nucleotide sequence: TGTGCCAGCAGACGGGGCGGGACAGATGGCTACGAGCAGTACTTC.

The CDR3 loop is CASLPGTSGRNEQFF. DNA for the CDR3: TGTGCCAGCCTCCCTGGGACTAGCGGGAGAAATGAGCAGTTCTTC. The V and J genes are TRBV11-2 and TRBJ2-1; TRBD2 agrees at 14 bases. The junction had 7 bases not matched to a gene; V was cut back by 8 bases and J by 7 bases. Germline V gene data show CDR1 as SGHAT and CDR2 as FQNNGV. This CDR3 region has 15 residues. The full variable domain, rest sourced from reference TRBV11-2 and TRBJ2-1, is EAGVAQSPRYKIIEKRQSVAFWCNPISGHATLYWYQQILGQGPKLLIQFQNNGVVDDSQLPKDRFSAERLKGVDSTLKIQPAKLEDSAVYLCASLPGTSGRNEQFFGPGTRLTVL.

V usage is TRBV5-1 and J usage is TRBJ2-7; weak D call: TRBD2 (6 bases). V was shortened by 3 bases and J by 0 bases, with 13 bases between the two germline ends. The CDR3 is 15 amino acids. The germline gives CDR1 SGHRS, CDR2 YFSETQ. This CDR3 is CASSSLEGTSYEQYF. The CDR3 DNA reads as TGCGCCAGCAGCTCCTTGGAGGGGACCTCCTACGAGCAGTACTTC.

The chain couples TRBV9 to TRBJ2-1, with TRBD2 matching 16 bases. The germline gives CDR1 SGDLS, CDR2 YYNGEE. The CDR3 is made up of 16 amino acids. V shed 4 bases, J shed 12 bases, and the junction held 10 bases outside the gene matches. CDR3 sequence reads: CASSPPGLAGGFVQFF. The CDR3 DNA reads TGTGCCAGCAGCCCGCCGGGACTAGCGGGAGGGTTCGTGCAGTTCTTC.

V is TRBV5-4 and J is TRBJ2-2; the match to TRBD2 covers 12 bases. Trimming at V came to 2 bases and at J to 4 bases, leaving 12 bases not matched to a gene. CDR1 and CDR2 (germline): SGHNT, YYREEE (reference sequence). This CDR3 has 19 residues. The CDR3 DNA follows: TGTGCCAGCAGCTTAACTAGCGGGAGGAGACTCATGGGCACCGGGGAGCTGTTTTTT. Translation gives CASSLTSGRRLMGTGELFF.

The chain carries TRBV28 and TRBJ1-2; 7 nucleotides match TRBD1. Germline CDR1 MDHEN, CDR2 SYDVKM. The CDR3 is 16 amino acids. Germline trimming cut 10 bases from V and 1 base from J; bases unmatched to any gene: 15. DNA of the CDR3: TGTGCCACCGCGGCGCCGTCAGGGGGGAGTAACTATGGCTACACCTTC. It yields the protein CATAAPSGGSNYGYTF.

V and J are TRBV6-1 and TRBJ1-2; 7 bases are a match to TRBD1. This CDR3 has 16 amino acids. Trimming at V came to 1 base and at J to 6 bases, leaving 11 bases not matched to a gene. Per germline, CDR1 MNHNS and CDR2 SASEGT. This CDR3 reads CASSEGPSAGGHGYTF. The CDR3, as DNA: TGTGCCAGCAGTGAAGGCCCCTCTGCAGGGGGACATGGCTACACCTTC.

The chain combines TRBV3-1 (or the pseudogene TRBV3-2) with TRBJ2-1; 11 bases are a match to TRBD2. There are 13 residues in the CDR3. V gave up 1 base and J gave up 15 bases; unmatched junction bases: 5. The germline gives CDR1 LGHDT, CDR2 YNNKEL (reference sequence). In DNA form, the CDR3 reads TGTGCCAGCAGCCAAGCACTAGCGGGAGCCAGGTTCTTC. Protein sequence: CASSQALAGARFF.

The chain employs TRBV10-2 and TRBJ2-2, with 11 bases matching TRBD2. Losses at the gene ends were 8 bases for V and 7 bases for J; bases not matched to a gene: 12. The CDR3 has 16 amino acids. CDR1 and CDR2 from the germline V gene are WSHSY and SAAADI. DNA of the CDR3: TGCGCCAGCGTCGAGGTAGCGGGAGGGCCGGTCGGGGAGCTGTTTTTT. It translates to CASVEVAGGPVGELFF.

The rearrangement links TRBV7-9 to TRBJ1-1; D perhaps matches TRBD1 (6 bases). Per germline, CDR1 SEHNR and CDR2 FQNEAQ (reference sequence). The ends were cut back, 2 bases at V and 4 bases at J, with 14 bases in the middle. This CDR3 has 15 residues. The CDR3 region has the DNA TGTGCCAGCAGCTTATGGGCAGGGGCCAGCACTGAAGCTTTCTTT. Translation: CASSLWAGASTEAFF. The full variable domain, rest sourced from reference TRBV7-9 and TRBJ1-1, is DTGVSQNPRHKITKRGQNVTFRCDPISEHNRLYWYRQTLGQGPEFLTYFQNEAQLEKSRLLSDRFSAERPKGSFSTLEIQRTEQGDSAMYLCASSLWAGASTEAFFGQGTRLTVV.

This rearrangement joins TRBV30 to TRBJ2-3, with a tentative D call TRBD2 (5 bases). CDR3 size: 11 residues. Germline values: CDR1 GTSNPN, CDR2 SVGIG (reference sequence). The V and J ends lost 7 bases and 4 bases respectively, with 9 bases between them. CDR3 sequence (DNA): TGTGCCTTAGGACTGGCAGATACGCAGTATTTT. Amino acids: CALGLADTQYF.

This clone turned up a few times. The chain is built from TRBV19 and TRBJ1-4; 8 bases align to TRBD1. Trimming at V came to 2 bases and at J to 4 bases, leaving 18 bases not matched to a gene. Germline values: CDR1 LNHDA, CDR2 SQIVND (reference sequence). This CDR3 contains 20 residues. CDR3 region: CASSISSGQAGIIDNEKLFF. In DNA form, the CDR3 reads TGTGCCAGTAGTATATCCTCGGGACAGGCCGGCATAATTGATAATGAAAAACTGTTTTTT.

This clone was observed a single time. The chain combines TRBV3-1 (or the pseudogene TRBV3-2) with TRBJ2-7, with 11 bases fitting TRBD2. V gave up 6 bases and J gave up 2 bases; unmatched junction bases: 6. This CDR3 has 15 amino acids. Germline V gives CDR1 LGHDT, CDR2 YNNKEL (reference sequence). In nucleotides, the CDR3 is TGTGCCAGCAGTCTCGGGACTAGCGGTACCTACGAGCAGTACTTC. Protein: CASSLGTSGTYEQYF.

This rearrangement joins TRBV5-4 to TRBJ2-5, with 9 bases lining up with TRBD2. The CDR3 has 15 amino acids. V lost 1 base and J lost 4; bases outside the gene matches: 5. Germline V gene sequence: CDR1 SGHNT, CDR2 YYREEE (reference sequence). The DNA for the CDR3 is TGTGCCAGCAGCTTGCCCGCTAGCGGGGTAGAGACCCAGTACTTC. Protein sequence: CASSLPASGVETQYF.

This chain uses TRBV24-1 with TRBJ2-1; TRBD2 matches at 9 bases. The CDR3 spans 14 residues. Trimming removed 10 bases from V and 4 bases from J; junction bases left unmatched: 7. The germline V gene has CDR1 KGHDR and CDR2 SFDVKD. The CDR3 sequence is CATSTSGKYNEQFF. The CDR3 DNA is TGTGCCACTTCGACTAGCGGCAAATACAATGAGCAGTTCTTC.

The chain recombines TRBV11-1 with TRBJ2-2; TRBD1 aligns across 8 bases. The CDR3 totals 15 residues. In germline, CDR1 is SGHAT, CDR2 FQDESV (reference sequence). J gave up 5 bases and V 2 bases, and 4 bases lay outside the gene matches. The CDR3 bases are TGTGCCAGCAGCTTATTCAGGGGGCTTACCGGGGAGCTGTTTTTT. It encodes CASSLFRGLTGELFF.

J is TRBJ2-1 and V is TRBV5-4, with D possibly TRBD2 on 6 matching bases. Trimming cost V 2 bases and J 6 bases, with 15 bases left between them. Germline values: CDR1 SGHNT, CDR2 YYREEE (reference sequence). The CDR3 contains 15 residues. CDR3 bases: TGTGCCAGCAGCTTCCGGAAGGGAGGTGGCAATGAGCAGTTCTTC. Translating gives CASSFRKGGGNEQFF.

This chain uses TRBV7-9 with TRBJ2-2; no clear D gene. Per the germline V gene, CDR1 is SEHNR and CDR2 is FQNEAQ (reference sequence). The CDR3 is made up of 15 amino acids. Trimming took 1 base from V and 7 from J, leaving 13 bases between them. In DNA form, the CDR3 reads TGTGCCAGCAGCTTAGAGCCGTCACTGGTCGGGGAGCTGTTTTTT. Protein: CASSLEPSLVGELFF.

The CDR3 sequence is CASSFASGASTDTQYF. The CDR3 DNA follows: TGTGCCAGCAGCTTTGCTAGCGGAGCCTCCACAGATACGCAGTATTTT. The chain employs TRBV5-5 and TRBJ2-3; the match to TRBD2 covers 7 bases. With V trimmed by 2 bases and J by 2 bases, 8 bases remained unmatched. The germline gives CDR1 SGHKS, CDR2 YYEKEE (reference sequence). The CDR3 contains 16 residues.

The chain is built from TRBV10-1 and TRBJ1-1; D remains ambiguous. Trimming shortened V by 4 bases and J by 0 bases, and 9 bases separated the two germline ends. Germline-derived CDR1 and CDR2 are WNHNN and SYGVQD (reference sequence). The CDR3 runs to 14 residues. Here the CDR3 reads CASSAGTVNTEAFF. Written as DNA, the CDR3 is TGCGCCAGCAGTGCAGGAACAGTGAACACTGAAGCTTTCTTT.